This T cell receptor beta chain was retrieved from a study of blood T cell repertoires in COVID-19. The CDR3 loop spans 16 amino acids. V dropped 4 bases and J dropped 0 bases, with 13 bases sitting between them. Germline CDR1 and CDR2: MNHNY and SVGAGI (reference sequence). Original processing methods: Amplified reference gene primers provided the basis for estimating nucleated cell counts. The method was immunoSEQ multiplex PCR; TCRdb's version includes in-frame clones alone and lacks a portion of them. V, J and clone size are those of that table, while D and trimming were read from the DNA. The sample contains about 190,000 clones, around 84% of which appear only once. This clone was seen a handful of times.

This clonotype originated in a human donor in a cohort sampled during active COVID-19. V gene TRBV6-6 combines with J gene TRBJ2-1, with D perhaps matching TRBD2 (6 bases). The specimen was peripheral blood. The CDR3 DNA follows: TGTGCCAGCAGTTCGCGGGACGGTAGCTCCTACAATGAGCAGTTCTTC. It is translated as CASSSRDGSSYNEQFF.